The sequence of this TCR beta chain was determined in a study of cytomegalovirus exposure and HLA in healthy donors. Across the study: Counted in an early data release were roughly 81 million unique TCRs from HLA-typed donors.

The length of the CDR3 is 13 residues. Germline lookup yields CDR1 MNHNS and CDR2 SASEGT. J gave up 2 bases and V 8 bases, and 4 bases lay outside the gene matches. This clone was seen a handful of times. What it recognizes is unknown. The PCR contained 60 Vbeta and 13 Jbeta primers. Clones were sequenced by immunoSEQ multiplex PCR, and TCRdb holds only the in-frame ones, with some missing. Among 75,000 to 90,000 clones listed, 70% to 80% were seen once. General study findings and limits: Listed as cytomegalovirus-associated were roughly 180 TCR beta chains. Presence/absence comparisons presumed near-even sequencing depth among donors. Clonal expansion, a later analysis showed, was greater in HLA-associated TCR beta chains than in equally common others.

V gene TRBV6-1 combines with J gene TRBJ1-1; the match to TRBD1 covers 8 bases. The material sequenced was PBMCs. The TCR originated in a man in his fifties in good health and CMV-seronegative. This CDR3 reads CASGDRGNTEAFF. DNA of the CDR3: TGTGCCAGCGGAGACAGGGGAAACACTGAAGCTTTCTTT.